Sequencing of this TCR beta chain was carried out in a study of cytomegalovirus exposure and HLA in healthy donors. Study outcomes and limitations: Upon later analysis, HLA-associated TCR beta chains proved more clonally expanded than other, equally common chains. One cluster of highly shared sequence variants probably arose as a sequencing artifact. As a later analysis revealed, most CMV-associated TCR beta chains appeared HLA-restricted. Per a prior analysis, the majority of TCR beta V segments were productive roughly 87% or roughly 30% of the time.

The PCR had 60 Vbeta and 13 Jbeta primers. Profiled with immunoSEQ multiplex PCR; TCRdb holds only in-frame clones, not every one. The sample yields about 98,000 clones, roughly 70% seen once. Points on this clone: Antigen specificity is unknown.

The specimen sequenced was PBMCs. The receptor comes from a male donor in good health and CMV-seronegative.

In DNA form, the CDR3 reads TGCGCCAGCAGCTTGTTTGGGACAGGGGGCGCGGGGACTGAAGCTTTCTTT. This translates into CASSLFGTGGAGTEAFF. V gene TRBV5-1 combines with J gene TRBJ1-1, with 12 bases lining up with TRBD1. V lost 1 base to trimming and J lost 5 bases; unmatched junction nucleotides: 9. Germline CDR1 and CDR2: SGHRS and YFSETQ. There are 17 residues in the CDR3.